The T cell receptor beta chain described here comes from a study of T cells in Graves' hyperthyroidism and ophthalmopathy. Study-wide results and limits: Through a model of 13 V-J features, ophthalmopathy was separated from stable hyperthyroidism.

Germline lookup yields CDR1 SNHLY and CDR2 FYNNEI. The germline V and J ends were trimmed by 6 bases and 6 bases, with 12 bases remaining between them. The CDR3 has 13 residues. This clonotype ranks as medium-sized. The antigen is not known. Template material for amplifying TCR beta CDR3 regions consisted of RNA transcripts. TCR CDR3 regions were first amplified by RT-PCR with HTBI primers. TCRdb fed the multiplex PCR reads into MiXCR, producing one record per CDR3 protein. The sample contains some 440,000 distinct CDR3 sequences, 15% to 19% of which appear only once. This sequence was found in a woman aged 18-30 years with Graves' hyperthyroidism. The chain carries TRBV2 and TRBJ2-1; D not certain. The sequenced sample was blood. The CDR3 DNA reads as TGTGCCAGCAGAATGGCCCGAGGCAATGAGCAGTTCTTC. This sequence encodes CASRMARGNEQFF.